Listed here are 8 T cell receptor beta chains from one sample, sequenced in a study of beta chain features in type 1 diabetes. What was sequenced were expressed TCRB transcripts, since all of the isolated RNA had been reverse transcribed. The repertoire was sequenced with immunoSEQ multiplex PCR; TCRdb's copy has only in-frame clones and lacks some. This table holds more than 150,000 clones, approximately 13% found once. Input material: central memory CD4+ T cells from blood. The receptor set was obtained from a woman in her late teens or twenties in good health.

This clone was seen more than once but under ten times. The chain couples TRBV18 to TRBJ2-7; D possibly corresponds to TRBD1 (5 bases). There are 14 residues in the CDR3. Trimming stripped 0 bases from V and 7 bases from J, with 13 bases between. Germline CDR1 and CDR2: KGHSH and LQKENI. The CDR3 DNA reads as TGTGCCAGCTCACCACCGTCTAGGGGTGTGGAGCAGTACTTC. It is translated as CASSPPSRGVEQYF.

This chain links TRBV5-1 with TRBJ2-5; 11 bases align to TRBD2. This CDR3 is 15 amino acids long. Germline V gene sequence: CDR1 SGHRS, CDR2 YFSETQ. Germline trimming cut 6 bases from V and 4 bases from J; bases unmatched to any gene: 8. CDR3 DNA: TGCGCCAGCACCCAAGGTAGCGGGAGGGGAGAGACCCAGTACTTC. It translates to CASTQGSGRGETQYF.

This clone came up a few times. This rearrangement joins TRBV5-1 to TRBJ1-4; D may be TRBD1 (5 bases). CDR1 and CDR2 from the germline V gene are SGHRS and YFSETQ. V dropped 1 base and J dropped 4 bases, with 8 bases sitting between them. This CDR3 contains 14 residues. The CDR3 is CASSLSGYNEKLFF. The CDR3 DNA reads TGCGCCAGCAGCTTGTCAGGGTATAATGAAAAACTGTTTTTT.

This clone showed up just a few times. J is TRBJ2-3 and V is TRBV27, with 10 bases fitting TRBD2. Germline V CDR1 and CDR2: MNHEY, SMNVEV (reference sequence). The length of the CDR3 is 17 residues. With V trimmed by 5 bases and J by 1 base, 9 bases remained unmatched. CDR3 sequence: CASSTPATSGGTDTQYF. In DNA form, the CDR3 reads TGTGCCAGCAGTACGCCGGCAACTAGCGGGGGCACAGATACGCAGTATTTT.

The rearrangement joins TRBV5-1 to TRBJ2-1, with 8 positions matching TRBD2. The V and J ends lost 0 bases and 8 bases, in that order; junction bases with no gene match: 4. This CDR3 is 14 amino acids long. Germline V lookup: CDR1 SGHRS, CDR2 YFSETQ. This CDR3 reads CASSLAGGPHEQFF. CDR3 nucleotides: TGCGCCAGCAGCTTGGCGGGAGGGCCGCATGAGCAGTTCTTC. The whole variable domain, remainder taken from reference TRBV5-1 and TRBJ2-1, is KAGVTQTPRYLIKTRGQQVTLSCSPISGHRSVSWYQQTPGQGLQFLFEYFSETQRNKGNFPGRFSGRQFSNSRSEMNVSTLELGDSALYLCASSLAGGPHEQFFGPGTRLTVL.

This chain links TRBV10-3 with TRBJ1-2; D may be TRBD1 (5 bases). V lost 3 bases, J lost 1 base, and 12 bases lay in between. This CDR3 has 15 amino acids. Germline V gene data show CDR1 as ENHRY and CDR2 as SYGVKD. The chain's CDR3 is CAISERQTLNYGYTF. CDR3 sequence (DNA): TGTGCCATCAGTGAACGACAGACCCTTAACTATGGCTACACCTTC.

A few counts support this clone. The V call is TRBV29-1, the J call TRBJ1-1; D is unresolved. The V gene's germline CDR1 is SQVTM and CDR2 ANQGSEA. The CDR3 has 13 residues. Between the trimmed V and J ends, which lost 2 bases and 7 bases, there was a span of 14 bases. The CDR3 is CSVELVRWNEAFF. Written as DNA, the CDR3 is TGCAGCGTTGAACTGGTCAGGTGGAATGAAGCTTTCTTT.

This clone occurred a few times. The chain has TRBV28 and TRBJ1-5; TRBD1 aligns across 11 bases. The CDR3 contains 17 residues. The V gene's germline CDR1 is MDHEN and CDR2 SYDVKM. V shed 5 bases and J 5 bases; nucleotides not matched to a gene: 11. CDR3 sequence reads: CASSLDRGRSVDQPQHF. Written as DNA, the CDR3 is TGTGCCAGCAGTCTGGACAGGGGGCGGTCGGTCGATCAGCCCCAGCATTTT.